One and the same sample provided the 28 T cell receptor beta chains below, sequenced in a study of T-cell memory formation after mild COVID-19. MiXCR, applied by TCRdb to the 5' RACE reads, yields one record per CDR3 protein. The data hold 470,000 or so distinct CDR3 sequences, with roughly 23% observed a single time. Sequenced input: PBMCs or a T cell subset sorted from them (not recorded which). These receptor sequences come from an adult woman who had mild COVID-19 (a few samples of this study predate the infection). Cell type and time point are not known.

The chain combines TRBV7-2 with TRBJ1-5; D not resolved. CDR1 and CDR2 (germline): SGHTA, FQGNSA. The CDR3 runs to 13 residues. Trimming pared 5 bases from V and 2 bases from J, leaving 7 bases between. The CDR3 spells CASSTRGNQPQHF. The CDR3 DNA is TGTGCCAGCAGCACTAGGGGCAATCAGCCCCAGCATTTT.

There are a few counts of this clonotype. The chain combines TRBV14 with TRBJ2-7, with D tentatively TRBD2 (5 bases). The germline CDR1 and CDR2 sequences are SGHDN and FVKESK. V was cut by 8 bases and J by 0 bases, with 8 bases left in between. This CDR3 spans 12 amino acids. CDR3 DNA sequence: TGTGCCAGCGGAGGAAGCTCCTACGAGCAGTACTTC. It translates to CASGGSSYEQYF.

This clonotype was observed a handful of times. This sequence joins TRBV7-9 and TRBJ2-2; maybe TRBD2 (6 bases). Trimming stripped 8 bases from V and 4 bases from J, with 29 bases between. Germline values: CDR1 SEHNR, CDR2 FQNEAQ (reference sequence). CDR3 length: 19 residues. The CDR3 here is CASSAVIGRPGEGTGELFF. The CDR3 DNA sequence: TGTGCCAGCTCCGCCGTGATTGGGAGGCCGGGCGAGGGCACCGGGGAGCTGTTTTTT.

This clonotype appeared a few times. The J gene is TRBJ2-1, the V gene TRBV29-1; TRBD2 matches at 13 bases. Germline CDR1 and CDR2: SQVTM and ANQGSEA. The CDR3 runs to 14 residues. The DNA of the CDR3 is TGCAGTACTTACGGGACTAGCGGGATGAATGAGCAGTTCTTC. Amino acids: CSTYGTSGMNEQFF.

V usage is TRBV7-2 and J usage is TRBJ1-1, with unresolved D. This CDR3 contains 13 residues. V was cut by 5 bases and J by 0 bases, with 7 bases left in between. Germline V lookup: CDR1 SGHTA, CDR2 FQGNSA. The CDR3 coding sequence is TGTGCCAGCAGCACCGCGGTGAACACTGAAGCTTTCTTT. Its protein is CASSTAVNTEAFF.

This clonotype has only a few counts. The chain uses TRBV20-1 and TRBJ2-1, with D unclear. The CDR3 has 13 amino acids. V lost 1 base to trimming and J lost 7 bases, with 11 bases between them. From germline, CDR1 is DFQATT and CDR2 SNEGSKA (reference sequence). CDR3 sequence (DNA): TGCAGTGCTAGAGCCCTTACTCTGAATGAGCAGTTCTTC. Its protein product is CSARALTLNEQFF.

The table lists this clonotype with a few counts. Written as DNA, the CDR3 is TGTGCCAGCAGTCCCGAGGGGACCTACGAGCAGTACTTC. Protein: CASSPEGTYEQYF. The chain is built from TRBV12-3 or TRBV12-4 and TRBJ2-7; perhaps D is TRBD1 or TRBD2 (5 bases each). The length of the CDR3 is 13 residues. V gave up 5 bases and J gave up 2 bases, with 10 bases separating them.

V usage is TRBV5-1 and J usage is TRBJ1-1; D is uncertain. The V end was cut by 3 bases, the J end by 3 bases, with 15 bases between. From germline, CDR1 is SGHRS and CDR2 YFSETQ. The CDR3 has 15 amino acids. The CDR3 DNA reads TGCGCCAGCAGCTCCCGCCCCGGGCCAGACACTGAAGCTTTCTTT. Translating it yields CASSSRPGPDTEAFF.

The rearrangement uses TRBV6-6 and TRBJ1-4; TRBD1 matches 7 bases. The CDR3 is 14 amino acids. CDR1 is MNHNY and CDR2 is SVGAGI in the germline V gene (reference sequence). V lost 2 bases to trimming and J lost 3 bases; unmatched junction nucleotides: 0. CDR3 coding DNA: TGTGCCAGCAGTTACCAGGGGGCTAATGAAAAACTGTTTTTT. Protein sequence: CASSYQGANEKLFF.

The V call is TRBV7-3, the J call TRBJ2-1; the match to TRBD2 covers 13 bases. J lost 9 bases, V lost 3 bases, and 2 bases had no gene match. The CDR3 loop spans 14 amino acids. Germline V gene data show CDR1 as SGHTA and CDR2 as FQGTGA. The CDR3 spells CASSFGTSGTEQFF. The CDR3 DNA reads as TGTGCCAGCAGCTTTGGGACTAGCGGGACTGAGCAGTTCTTC.

The J gene is TRBJ2-3, the V gene TRBV4-3; TRBD2 matches 10 bases. The CDR3 loop spans 16 amino acids. Germline V gene data show CDR1 as LGHNA and CDR2 as YSLEER. After removal of 5 bases from V and 1 base from J, the junction contained 6 bases not matched to a gene. This CDR3 reads CASSYLAGVGTDTQYF. CDR3 nucleotides: TGCGCCAGCAGCTACCTAGCGGGAGTGGGCACAGATACGCAGTATTTT.

This clonotype has more than one count but fewer than ten. This chain connects TRBV7-9 to TRBJ2-5; TRBD1 agrees at 7 bases. V dropped 6 bases and J dropped 5; count of bases not matched to a gene: 6. The CDR3 length is 13 residues. Germline V gives CDR1 SEHNR, CDR2 FQNEAQ (reference sequence). The CDR3 region is CASRTGVAETQYF. The CDR3 DNA reads TGTGCCAGCAGAACAGGGGTGGCGGAGACCCAGTACTTC.

This clonotype appeared a few times. CDR3 DNA: TGTGCCAGCAGCTTACGGCAGGGCTCTGGAAACACCATATATTTT. This translates into CASSLRQGSGNTIYF. The chain links TRBV7-8 to TRBJ1-3; perhaps TRBD1 as D (5 bases). The V end lost 2 bases, the J end lost 0 bases, and 8 bases lay between the germline ends. The CDR3 has 15 amino acids. Germline CDR1 reads SGHVS; CDR2 reads FQNEAQ.

This clonotype was counted between two and nine times. This chain connects TRBV12-3 or TRBV12-4 to TRBJ1-3; no clear D. The CDR3 contains 16 residues. The germline V and J ends were trimmed by 1 base and 0 bases, with 10 bases remaining between them. CDR3 loop: CASSLGLWSSGNTIYF. The CDR3 nucleotides read TGTGCCAGCAGTTTAGGGCTGTGGAGCTCTGGAAACACCATATATTTT.

The chain links TRBV3-1 to TRBJ2-2; either TRBD1 or TRBD2 may supply D (5 bases each). The CDR3 contains 14 residues. CDR1 and CDR2 (germline): LGHDT, YNNKEL (reference sequence). V was cut by 2 bases and J by 7 bases, with 11 bases left in between. The CDR3 DNA sequence: TGTGCCAGCAGCCAACTCTCTGGGGGCGGGGAGCTGTTTTTT. Protein product: CASSQLSGGGELFF.

This clonotype was observed a single time. The J gene is TRBJ1-2, the V gene TRBV20-1, with TRBD1 as a possible D gene (6 bases). The CDR3 spans 13 residues. Germline CDR1 and CDR2: DFQATT and SNEGSKA (reference sequence). V lost 1 base to trimming and J lost 4 bases, with 10 bases between them. For the CDR3, the DNA is TGCAGTGCTAGAGTTTCAGGGGTCTATGGCTACACCTTC. Translating it yields CSARVSGVYGYTF.

This chain connects TRBV7-8 to TRBJ1-1; 9 bases are a match to TRBD1. Looked up from germline, CDR1 is SGHVS and CDR2 is FQNEAQ. The CDR3 consists of 14 residues. Trimming cost V 1 base and J 7 bases; bases outside gene matches: 4. The CDR3 region is CASSLGTGAGEAFF. In DNA, the CDR3 is TGTGCCAGCAGCTTAGGGACAGGGGCCGGTGAAGCTTTCTTT.

The V call is TRBV7-8, the J call TRBJ2-2, with TRBD2 matching 8 bases. V trimming: 8 bases; J trimming: 1 base; junction bases outside the gene matches: 15. CDR1 is SGHVS and CDR2 is FQNEAQ in the germline V gene. The CDR3 runs 18 residues. The CDR3 sequence: CASSTSRVGLVNTGELFF. CDR3 sequence (DNA): TGTGCCAGCTCCACTTCGAGGGTGGGACTAGTGAACACCGGGGAGCTGTTTTTT.

The chain couples TRBV7-2 to TRBJ2-7, with 16 positions matching TRBD2. Germline assignment: CDR1 SGHTA and CDR2 FQGNSA. The V gene end was trimmed by 5 bases and the J gene end by 3 bases; junction bases not matched to a gene: 7. The CDR3 spans 17 residues. The CDR3 is CASSHGTSGRGFYEQYF. The DNA for the CDR3 is TGTGCCAGCAGCCACGGGACTAGCGGGAGGGGGTTCTACGAGCAGTACTTC.

The sample holds a few counts of this clonotype. V gene TRBV7-2 combines with J gene TRBJ2-5; 8 nucleotides line up with TRBD1. The V and J ends lost 2 bases and 4 bases, in that order; junction bases with no gene match: 3. This CDR3 contains 14 residues. Germline values: CDR1 SGHTA, CDR2 FQGNSA. The CDR3 DNA is TGTGCCAGCAGCTTACGACAGGGGAGAGAGACCCAGTACTTC. Amino acid sequence: CASSLRQGRETQYF.

The chain has TRBV20-1 and TRBJ2-3; 13 positions agree with TRBD2. J lost 6 bases, V lost 1 base, and 10 bases had no gene match. The CDR3 contains 17 residues. Germline V gives CDR1 DFQATT, CDR2 SNEGSKA (reference sequence). The CDR3 region has the DNA TGCAGTGCTAGAGGAAAGGGACTAGCGGGGCGCCGCGATACGCAGTATTTT. Protein: CSARGKGLAGRRDTQYF.

This clonotype appeared a few times. The chain couples TRBV7-3 to TRBJ2-5; TRBD2 matches 9 bases. This CDR3 contains 14 residues. Trimming took 5 bases from V and 7 from J; bases not matched to a gene: 8. In germline, CDR1 is SGHTA, CDR2 FQGTGA. The CDR3, as DNA: TGTGCCAGCAGCGCTAGCGGGACGGTAGGGACCCAGTACTTC. As protein: CASSASGTVGTQYF.

The table lists this clonotype with a few counts. The chain carries TRBV5-4 and TRBJ2-1; a weak D match, TRBD2 (6 bases). Germline-derived CDR1 and CDR2 are SGHNT and YYREEE (reference sequence). V gave up 3 bases and J gave up 4 bases, with 11 bases separating them. CDR3 length: 14 residues. CDR3 protein: CASSSDGTYNEQFF. CDR3 sequence (DNA): TGTGCCAGCAGCTCGGACGGGACTTACAATGAGCAGTTCTTC.

The chain couples TRBV2 to TRBJ2-3, with 10 bases fitting TRBD1. Trimming removed 0 bases from V and 4 bases from J; junction bases left unmatched: 4. The germline V gene encodes CDR1 SNHLY and CDR2 FYNNEI. The CDR3 runs 16 residues. The DNA of the CDR3 is TGTGCCAGCAGTGAAGCTACGACAGGGGGCCCAGATACGCAGTATTTT. Protein product: CASSEATTGGPDTQYF.

V usage is TRBV10-3 and J usage is TRBJ2-1; 8 positions match TRBD2. CDR3 length equals 16 residues. The germline CDR1 and CDR2 sequences are ENHRY and SYGVKD. The J segment lost 4 bases and the V segment lost 0 bases, leaving 5 bases of the junction unmatched. The chain's CDR3 is CAISESGGRRYNEQFF. For the CDR3, the DNA is TGTGCCATCAGTGAGTCCGGCGGGAGGAGGTACAATGAGCAGTTCTTC.

This clonotype was counted only a few times. V gene TRBV11-3 combines with J gene TRBJ2-2; a possible D gene is TRBD2 (5 bases). This CDR3 spans 15 amino acids. Germline V CDR1 and CDR2: SGHNT, YENEEA. V was pared by 6 bases and J by 6 bases, with 17 bases between. The CDR3 region has the DNA TGTGCCAGCAGAGAACTAGGCCTTTCTTCCGGGGAGCTGTTTTTT. It is translated as CASRELGLSSGELFF.

This clonotype has only a few counts. The CDR3 DNA reads as TGTGCCACCAGCAGAGAGGGGGAGTGGACAGATACGCAGTATTTT. Translating gives CATSREGEWTDTQYF. V gene TRBV15 combines with J gene TRBJ2-3; tentatively, D is TRBD1 or TRBD2 (5 bases each). Germline V gene sequence: CDR1 LNHNV, CDR2 YYDKDF (reference sequence). V lost 0 bases and J lost 3, with 10 bases in between. CDR3 size: 15 residues.

This clonotype was counted only a few times. The chain employs TRBV12-3 or TRBV12-4 and TRBJ2-7, with D perhaps matching TRBD1 (5 bases). The CDR3 sequence is 17 residues long. The V end lost 4 bases, the J end lost 1 base, and 20 bases lay between the germline ends. The CDR3 DNA sequence: TGTGCCAGCAGTTCAAGTCGGACACCCCGATTATCCTACGAGCAGTACTTC. Residues: CASSSSRTPRLSYEQYF.